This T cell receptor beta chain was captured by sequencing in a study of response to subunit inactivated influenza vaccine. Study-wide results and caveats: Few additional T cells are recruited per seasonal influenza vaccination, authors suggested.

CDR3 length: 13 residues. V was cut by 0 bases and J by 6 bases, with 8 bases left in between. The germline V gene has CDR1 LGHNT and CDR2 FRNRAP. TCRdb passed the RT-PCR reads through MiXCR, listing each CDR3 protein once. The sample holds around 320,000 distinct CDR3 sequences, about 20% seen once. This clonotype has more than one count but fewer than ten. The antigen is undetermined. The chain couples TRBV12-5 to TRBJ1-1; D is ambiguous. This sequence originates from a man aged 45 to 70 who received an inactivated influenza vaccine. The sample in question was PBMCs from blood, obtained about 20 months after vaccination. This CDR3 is CASGLVGSAEAFF. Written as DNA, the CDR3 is TGTGCTAGTGGTTTGGTGGGGTCTGCTGAAGCTTTCTTT.